Shown below are 12 T cell receptor beta chains from a single sample sequenced in a study of blood T cell repertoires in COVID-19 (dated by TCRdb to the early 2020s). The method behind the library was the immunoSEQ multiplex PCR assay. TCRdb stores this immuneACCESS table with in-frame sequences only. Part of the clones is absent; in the studies checked, under half of the shortfall reflects unresolved V genes, and no reason is known for the rest. This sample lists 250,000 to 300,000 clones; approximately 91% were detected once. Together, the top ten hold approximately 11% of the sample. Sequencing used peripheral blood. The receptors originated from a woman aged 25 to 45 with COVID-19, enrolled during active disease.

The chain employs TRBV6-5 and TRBJ1-5; D is unclear. Per the germline V gene, CDR1 is MNHEY and CDR2 is SVGAGI. This CDR3 has 14 amino acids. V gave up 0 bases and J gave up 4 bases, with 7 bases separating them. The chain's CDR3 is CASSYSAENQPQHF. DNA for the CDR3: TGTGCCAGCAGTTACTCGGCAGAAAATCAGCCCCAGCATTTT.

This chain uses TRBV4-1 with TRBJ1-5; 11 nucleotides align to TRBD1. Germline loops: CDR1 MGHRA, CDR2 YSYEKL. The CDR3 runs 16 residues. J gave up 6 bases and V 4 bases, and 8 bases lay outside the gene matches. CDR3 coding DNA: TGCGCCAGCAGCCTTTCCGGGACAGGGGGTTTTCAGCCCCAGCATTTT. Translating it yields CASSLSGTGGFQPQHF.

The V and J genes are TRBV3-1 (or the pseudogene TRBV3-2) and TRBJ2-5; weak D call: TRBD1 (5 bases). The CDR3 contains 15 residues. Trimming cost V 3 bases and J 3 bases, with 14 bases left between them. The germline gives CDR1 LGHDT, CDR2 YNNKEL (reference sequence). The CDR3 DNA sequence: TGTGCCAGCAGCCAGGGTATACAGGTAAAAGAGACCCAGTACTTC. Residues: CASSQGIQVKETQYF.

This clone was observed a single time. Other DNA sequences in this specimen translate into the identical CDR3. The chain has TRBV30 and TRBJ1-1, with D tentatively TRBD1 (5 bases). The germline gives CDR1 GTSNPN, CDR2 SVGIG (reference sequence). Trimming removed 0 bases at V and 4 bases at J, with 9 bases between. The CDR3 loop spans 13 amino acids. CDR3 in DNA: TGTGCCTGGAGTGTTCAGGGCAGCACTGAAGCTTTCTTT. It codes for CAWSVQGSTEAFF.

The V and J genes are TRBV27 and TRBJ2-7; TRBD1 agrees at 8 bases. This CDR3 spans 15 amino acids. Germline CDR1 and CDR2: MNHEY and SMNVEV (reference sequence). J was trimmed by 4 bases and V by 6 bases; bases with no gene match: 11. In DNA form, the CDR3 reads TGTGCCAGCAGACCAATCGGACAGGGAAAGTACGAGCAGTACTTC. Its protein is CASRPIGQGKYEQYF.

The chain couples TRBV5-4 to TRBJ2-5; TRBD1 matches 7 bases. The CDR3 is 13 amino acids. In germline, CDR1 is SGHNT, CDR2 YYREEE (reference sequence). The junction had 8 bases not matched to a gene; V was cut back by 4 bases and J by 8 bases. The DNA for the CDR3 is TGTGCCAGCAGCCCGGACAGGAAGAGTACCCAGTACTTC. Its translation: CASSPDRKSTQYF. The whole variable domain, filled in from reference TRBV5-4 and TRBJ2-5, reads ETGVTQSPTHLIKTRGQQVTLRCSSQSGHNTVSWYQQALGQGPQFIFQYYREEENGRGNFPPRFSGLQFPNYSSELNVNALELDDSALYLCASSPDRKSTQYFGPGTRLLVL.

This clone appeared once. The CDR3 coding sequence is TGTGCCAGCGGTAACAGGGGGCTGGAAAACATTCAGTACTTC. Translation gives CASGNRGLENIQYF. This chain links TRBV6-5 with TRBJ2-4; 9 bases map to TRBD1. CDR3 length equals 14 residues. Germline V gives CDR1 MNHEY, CDR2 SVGAGI. Losses at the gene ends were 8 bases for V and 5 bases for J; bases not matched to a gene: 7.

The rearrangement joins TRBV4-1 to TRBJ1-2, with TRBD1 matching 7 bases. The germline CDR1 and CDR2 sequences are MGHRA and YSYEKL. The CDR3 extends over 16 amino acids. The V and J ends lost 4 bases and 5 bases, in that order; junction bases with no gene match: 13. Here the CDR3 reads CASSPLQGQLGYGYTF. Written as DNA, the CDR3 is TGCGCCAGCAGCCCCCTCCAGGGACAGCTGGGATATGGCTACACCTTC.

CDR3 protein: CASSGQGANTEAFF. The CDR3 DNA reads as TGTGCCAGCTCCGGACAGGGCGCGAACACTGAAGCTTTCTTT. V is TRBV18 and J is TRBJ1-1, with TRBD1 identical over 8 bases. CDR3 length: 14 amino acids. The J segment lost 1 base and the V segment lost 6 bases, leaving 4 bases of the junction unmatched. CDR1 is KGHSH, CDR2 LQKENI, per germline. The full variable domain, in which reference TRBV18 and TRBJ1-1 provide the parts outside the CDR3, is NAGVMQNPRHLVRRRGQEARLRCSPMKGHSHVYWYRQLPEEGLKFMVYLQKENIIDESGMPKERFSAEFPKEGPSILRIQQVVRGDSAAYFCASSGQGANTEAFFGQGTRLTVV.

The rearrangement uses TRBV6-5 and TRBJ2-5, with TRBD2 matching 13 bases. The J segment lost 5 bases and the V segment lost 6 bases, leaving 6 bases of the junction unmatched. CDR1 and CDR2 from the germline V gene are MNHEY and SVGAGI. The CDR3 covers 15 residues. DNA of the CDR3: TGTGCCAGCAGCCGGACTAGCGGGAGTCGGGAGACCCAGTACTTC. Protein sequence: CASSRTSGSRETQYF.

With respect to this clone: The sample carries other DNA sequences with the same CDR3. V gene TRBV19 combines with J gene TRBJ2-3; 7 nucleotides line up with TRBD2. The CDR3 has 13 residues. After removal of 4 bases from V and 5 bases from J, the junction contained 3 bases not matched to a gene. CDR1 is LNHDA and CDR2 is SQIVND in the germline V gene (reference sequence). The CDR3 DNA is TGTGCCAGTAGTAGCGGGAGAATAGATACGCAGTATTTT. It codes for CASSSGRIDTQYF.

The V and J genes are TRBV3-1 (or the pseudogene TRBV3-2) and TRBJ1-1, with D possibly TRBD1 on 6 matching bases. V was shortened by 3 bases and J by 4 bases, with 12 bases between the two germline ends. This CDR3 region has 14 residues. Looked up from germline, CDR1 is LGHDT and CDR2 is YNNKEL (reference sequence). Here the CDR3 DNA reads TGTGCCAGCAGCCAGTGGGACAAACTCACTGAAGCTTTCTTT. Amino acids: CASSQWDKLTEAFF.